This T cell receptor beta chain was recovered during a study of blood T cell repertoires in COVID-19. Study background: The United States, Italy and Spain were the sources of the acute and convalescent COVID-19 samples. Sample material is recorded as cDNA or gDNA derived from T cells, B-cell-depleted T cells, or PBMCs.

Per the germline V gene, CDR1 is MNHNY and CDR2 is SVGAGI (reference sequence). The CDR3 spans 19 residues. V was pared by 5 bases and J by 4 bases, with 29 bases between. Original data processing: Amplified reference gene primers provided the basis for estimating nucleated cell counts. This table comes from immunoSEQ multiplex PCR, and its TCRdb copy is limited to in-frame clones, with some not included. V and J calls and clone size follow that table, whereas D and trimming were derived from the DNA. The top ten clones hold approximately 3.6% of a sample with fewer than 400,000 clones, 85% of them seen once.

V and J are TRBV6-6 and TRBJ1-1, with D perhaps matching TRBD1 (5 bases). The receptor comes from a woman aged 18-35 years with acute or convalescent COVID-19. What was sequenced was peripheral blood. The CDR3 protein is CASSRPWRGRRWDVTEAFF. For the CDR3, the DNA is TGTGCCAGCAGTCGACCGTGGCGGGGGAGGCGTTGGGATGTCACTGAAGCTTTCTTT.